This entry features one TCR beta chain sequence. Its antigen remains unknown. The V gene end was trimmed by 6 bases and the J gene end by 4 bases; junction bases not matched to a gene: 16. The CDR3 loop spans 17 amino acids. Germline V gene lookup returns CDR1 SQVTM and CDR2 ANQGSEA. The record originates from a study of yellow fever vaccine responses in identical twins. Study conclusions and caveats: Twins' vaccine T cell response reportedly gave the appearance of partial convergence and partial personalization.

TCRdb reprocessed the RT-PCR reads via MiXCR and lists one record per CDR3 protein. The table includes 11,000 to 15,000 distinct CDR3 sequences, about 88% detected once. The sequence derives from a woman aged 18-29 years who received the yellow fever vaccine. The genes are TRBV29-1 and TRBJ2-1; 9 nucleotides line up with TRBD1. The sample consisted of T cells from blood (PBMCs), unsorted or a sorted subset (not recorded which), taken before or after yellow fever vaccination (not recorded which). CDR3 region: CSVSKGTGTFLYNEQFF. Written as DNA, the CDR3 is TGCAGCGTATCCAAAGGGACAGGGACTTTTCTATACAATGAGCAGTTCTTC.